The source of this TCR beta chain is a study of siplizumab effects on memory and regulatory T cells. The protocol was immunoSEQ multiplex PCR, while the TCRdb copy is restricted to in-frame clones and leaves out a portion. The sample shows 70,000 to 90,000 clones, 93% of them seen only once. This clone was seen only once. This CDR3 is built from 18 residues. The clonotype was recovered from a human donor in good health. The chain combines TRBV21-1 with TRBJ2-1. TRBV21-1 is termed a pseudogene. The sequenced sample consisted of CD8+ T cells sorted from blood. For the CDR3, the DNA is TGTGCCAGCAGCAAAGCGTTGGACTACAGGGCCCCCTACAATGAGCAGTTCTTC. This codes for CASSKALDYRAPYNEQFF.